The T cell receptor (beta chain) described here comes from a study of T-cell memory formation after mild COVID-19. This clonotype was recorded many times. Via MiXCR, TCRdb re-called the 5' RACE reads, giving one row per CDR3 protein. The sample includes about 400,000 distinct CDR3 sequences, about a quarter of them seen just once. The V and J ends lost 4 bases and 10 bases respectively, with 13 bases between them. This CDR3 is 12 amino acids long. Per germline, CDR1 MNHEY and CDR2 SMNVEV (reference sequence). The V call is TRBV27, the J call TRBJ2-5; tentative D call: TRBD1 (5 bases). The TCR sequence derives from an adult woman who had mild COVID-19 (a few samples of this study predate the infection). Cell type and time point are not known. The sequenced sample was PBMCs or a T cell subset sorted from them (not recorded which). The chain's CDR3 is CASSSQGNDQYF. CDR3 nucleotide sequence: TGTGCCAGCAGTTCGCAGGGTAATGACCAGTACTTC.